The clone carrying this TCR beta chain was detected many times. Its matching antigen is unknown. There are 15 residues in the CDR3. V lost 0 bases and J 0 bases, leaving 8 bases between the germline ends. CDR1 is SGHAT, CDR2 FQNNGV, per germline. As CD8+CD4-CCR7+CD45RA+ cells, naive CD8 T cells were sorted. The sample is drawn from a study of molecular identifiers for immune sequencing clone quantification. General study findings and limits: Identical TCR molecules that share a barcode could lead to an underestimation of highly expanded clone sizes.

Preparation of the bulk TCR libraries relied on previously described methods and listed TCR primers. One entry per CDR3 protein results from TCRdb running MiXCR on the PCR reads. The sample holds some 580,000 distinct CDR3 sequences, 25% seen once. The genes are TRBV11-2 and TRBJ1-1; D gene ambiguous. The sample comprised naive CD8+ T cells from blood, with Jurkat cell RNA spiked in. Subset meaning: FACS-sorted CD8+CD4-CCR7+CD45RA+ naive T cells. The TCR was taken from a human donor in good health. Some libraries in this study had Jurkat cell RNA spiked in. The CDR3 spells CASSLEGLMNTEAFF. The CDR3 bases are TGTGCCAGCAGCTTAGAAGGACTTATGAACACTGAAGCTTTCTTT.